This entry concerns a single T cell receptor beta chain. This entry comes from a study of response to subunit inactivated influenza vaccine. CDR1 is LGHDT and CDR2 is YNNKEL in the germline V gene (reference sequence). There are 14 residues in the CDR3. The V gene end was trimmed by 5 bases and the J gene end by 5 bases; junction bases not matched to a gene: 6. TCRdb recomputed calls from the RT-PCR reads with MiXCR, one row per CDR3 protein. The sample consists of about 540,000 distinct CDR3 sequences, around 25% of them appearing once. The same data also contributed to another study, on T cells expressing NK-cell markers. That investigation notes: UMI-tagged 5'RACE template switching yielded the TCR beta cDNA. It was from sorted CD3+CD56+NKG2C+, CD3+CD56+NKG2C- and CD3+CD56-NKG2C+ T cells that TCR beta repertoires came. What restricted sorting to alpha-beta TCR T cells in several experiments was an anti-gamma-delta TCR antibody. Where a handful of donors were concerned, these clonotypes also led the CD3+CD56-NKG2C+ fraction.

The genes are TRBV3-1 and TRBJ2-1, with TRBD2 matching over 7 bases. The input for sequencing was CD4+ T cells sorted from PBMCs, taken about 11 days after vaccination. This receptor was identified in a man between 50 and 59 years old who received an inactivated influenza vaccine. CDR3 DNA sequence: TGTGCCAGCAGCGGGGTGGGGGGGAACAATGAGCAGTTCTTC. Protein sequence: CASSGVGGNNEQFF.